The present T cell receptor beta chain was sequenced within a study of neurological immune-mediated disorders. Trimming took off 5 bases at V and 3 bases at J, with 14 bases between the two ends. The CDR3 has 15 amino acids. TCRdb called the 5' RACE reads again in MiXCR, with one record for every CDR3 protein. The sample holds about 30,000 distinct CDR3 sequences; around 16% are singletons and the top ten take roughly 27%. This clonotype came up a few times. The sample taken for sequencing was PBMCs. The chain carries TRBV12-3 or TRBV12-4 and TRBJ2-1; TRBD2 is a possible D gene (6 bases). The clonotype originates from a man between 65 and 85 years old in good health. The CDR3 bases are TGTGCCAGCAGTGCTCGGGGGTCGGACTACAATGAGCAGTTCTTC. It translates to CASSARGSDYNEQFF.